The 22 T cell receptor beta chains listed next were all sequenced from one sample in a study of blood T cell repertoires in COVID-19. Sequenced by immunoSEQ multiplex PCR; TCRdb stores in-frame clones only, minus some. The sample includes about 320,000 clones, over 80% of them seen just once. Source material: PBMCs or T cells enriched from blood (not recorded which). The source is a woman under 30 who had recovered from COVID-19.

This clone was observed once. The CDR3: CASTRTLTGELFF. CDR3 nucleotides: TGTGCCAGCACCCGGACACTGACCGGGGAGCTGTTTTTT. V gene TRBV12-3 or TRBV12-4 combines with J gene TRBJ2-2; possible D gene TRBD1, 5 bases. This CDR3 comprises 13 residues. V was shortened by 7 bases and J by 5 bases, with 11 bases between the two germline ends.

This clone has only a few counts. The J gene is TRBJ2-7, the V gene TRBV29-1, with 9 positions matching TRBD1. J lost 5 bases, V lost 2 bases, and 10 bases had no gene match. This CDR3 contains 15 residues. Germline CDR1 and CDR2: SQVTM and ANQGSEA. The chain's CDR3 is CSVEIGTGRFDEQYF. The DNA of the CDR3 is TGCAGCGTTGAAATCGGGACAGGGAGATTCGACGAGCAGTACTTC.

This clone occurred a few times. The CDR3 sequence is CASSLDGNDYGYTF. The CDR3 DNA reads TGTGCCAGCAGCCTAGACGGTAACGACTATGGCTACACCTTC. The chain carries TRBV7-2 and TRBJ1-2, with D uncertain. Trimming pared 5 bases from V and 3 bases from J, leaving 13 bases between. Germline CDR1 and CDR2: SGHTA and FQGNSA. CDR3 length equals 14 residues.

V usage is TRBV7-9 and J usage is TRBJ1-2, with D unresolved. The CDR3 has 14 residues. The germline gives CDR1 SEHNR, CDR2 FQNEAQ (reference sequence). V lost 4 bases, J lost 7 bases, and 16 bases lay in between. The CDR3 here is CASSSNQEVGGYTF. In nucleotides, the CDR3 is TGTGCCAGCAGCTCGAACCAGGAGGTTGGTGGCTACACCTTC.

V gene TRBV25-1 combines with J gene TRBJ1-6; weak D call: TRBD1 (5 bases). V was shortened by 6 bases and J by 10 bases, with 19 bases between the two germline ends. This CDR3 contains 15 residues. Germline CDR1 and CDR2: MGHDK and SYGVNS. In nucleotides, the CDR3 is TGTGCCAGCAGCCGGGGGGGGAGCAGGACATCACCCCTCCACTTT. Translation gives CASSRGGSRTSPLHF. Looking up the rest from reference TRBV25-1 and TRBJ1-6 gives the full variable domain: EADIYQTPRYLVIGTGKKITLECSQTMGHDKMYWYQQDPGMELHLIHYSYGVNSTEKGDLSSESTVSRIRTEHFPLTLESARPSHTSQYLCASSRGGSRTSPLHFGNGTRLTVT.

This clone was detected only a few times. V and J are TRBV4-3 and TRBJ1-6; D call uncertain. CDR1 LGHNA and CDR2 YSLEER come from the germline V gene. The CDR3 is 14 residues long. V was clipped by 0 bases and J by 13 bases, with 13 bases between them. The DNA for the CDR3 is TGCGCCAGCAGCCAAGATCGCAGTCCGGGTCCCCTCCACTTT. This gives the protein CASSQDRSPGPLHF.

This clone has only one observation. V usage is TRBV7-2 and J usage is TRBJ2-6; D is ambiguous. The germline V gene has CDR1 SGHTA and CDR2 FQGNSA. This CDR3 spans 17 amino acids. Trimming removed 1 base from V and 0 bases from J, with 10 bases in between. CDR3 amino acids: CASSLGSGYSGANVLTF. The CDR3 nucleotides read TGTGCCAGCAGCTTAGGGTCAGGTTACTCTGGGGCCAACGTCCTGACTTTC.

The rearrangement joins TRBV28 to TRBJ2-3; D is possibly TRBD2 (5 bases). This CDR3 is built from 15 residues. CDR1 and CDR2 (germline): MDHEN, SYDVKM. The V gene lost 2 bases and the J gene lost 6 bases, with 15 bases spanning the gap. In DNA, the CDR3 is TGTGCCAGCAGTTTAGGCGGACTCAAGGCGGATACGCAGTATTTT. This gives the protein CASSLGGLKADTQYF.

The CDR3 loop reads CASSLEGQGERGYTF. The CDR3 nucleotides read TGCGCCAGCAGCTTGGAAGGACAGGGCGAACGGGGCTACACCTTC. The V and J genes are TRBV5-1 and TRBJ1-2; 8 bases align to TRBD1. The CDR3 totals 15 residues. V gave up 0 bases and J gave up 8 bases; unmatched junction bases: 9. Germline V gives CDR1 SGHRS, CDR2 YFSETQ.

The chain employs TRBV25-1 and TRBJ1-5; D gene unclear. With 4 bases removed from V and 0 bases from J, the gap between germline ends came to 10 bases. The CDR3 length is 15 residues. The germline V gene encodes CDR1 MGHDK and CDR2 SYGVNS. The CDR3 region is CASSGTVYSNQPQHF. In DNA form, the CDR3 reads TGTGCCAGCAGTGGAACAGTTTATAGCAATCAGCCCCAGCATTTT.

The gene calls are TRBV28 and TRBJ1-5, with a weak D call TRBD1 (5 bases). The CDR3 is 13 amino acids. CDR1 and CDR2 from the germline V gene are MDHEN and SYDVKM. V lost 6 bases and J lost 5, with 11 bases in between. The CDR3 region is CASRKTVHQPQHF. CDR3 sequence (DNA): TGTGCCAGCAGGAAGACAGTCCATCAGCCCCAGCATTTT.

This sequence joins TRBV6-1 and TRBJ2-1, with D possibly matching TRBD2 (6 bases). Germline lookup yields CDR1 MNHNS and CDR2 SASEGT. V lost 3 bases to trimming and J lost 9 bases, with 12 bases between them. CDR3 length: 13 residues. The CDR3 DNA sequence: TGTGCCAGCAGTGAGTGGAGGGGCGGTGAGCAGTTCTTC. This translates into CASSEWRGGEQFF.

CDR3 in amino acids: CASSPLRGSFPDTQYF. The CDR3 nucleotides read TGTGCCAGCAGCCCCCTACGGGGGTCCTTCCCAGATACGCAGTATTTT. The chain recombines TRBV7-2 with TRBJ2-3; D is perhaps TRBD2 (6 bases). The length of the CDR3 is 16 residues. CDR1 and CDR2 from the germline V gene are SGHTA and FQGNSA. The V gene lost 5 bases and the J gene lost 4 bases, with 19 bases spanning the gap.

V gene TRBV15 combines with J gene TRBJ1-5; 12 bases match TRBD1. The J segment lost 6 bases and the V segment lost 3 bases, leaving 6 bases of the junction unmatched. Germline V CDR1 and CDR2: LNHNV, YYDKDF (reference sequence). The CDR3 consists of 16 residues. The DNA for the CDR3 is TGTGCCACCAGCAGGCCTGGGACAGGGGGCCGTCAGCCCCAGCATTTT. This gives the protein CATSRPGTGGRQPQHF.

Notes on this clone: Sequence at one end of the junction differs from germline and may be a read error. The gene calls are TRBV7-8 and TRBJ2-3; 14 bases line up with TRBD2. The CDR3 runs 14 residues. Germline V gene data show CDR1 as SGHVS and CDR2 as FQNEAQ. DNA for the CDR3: TGTGCCAGCAGCTTAGCGCCGGGACTAGCGGGAGAGCTTTTT. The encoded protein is CASSLAPGLAGELF.

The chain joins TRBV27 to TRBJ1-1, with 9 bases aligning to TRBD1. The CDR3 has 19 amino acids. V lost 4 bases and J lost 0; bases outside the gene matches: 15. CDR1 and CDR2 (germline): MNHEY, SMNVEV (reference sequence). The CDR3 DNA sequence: TGTGCCAGCAGTTCCGCAACCGGGACAGGGAATCTCATGAACACTGAAGCTTTCTTT. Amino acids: CASSSATGTGNLMNTEAFF.

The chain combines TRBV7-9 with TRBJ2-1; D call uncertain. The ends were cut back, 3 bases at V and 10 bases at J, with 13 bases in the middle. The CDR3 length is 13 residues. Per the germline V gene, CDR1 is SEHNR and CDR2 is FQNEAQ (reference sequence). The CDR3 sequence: CASSLHNLVEQFF. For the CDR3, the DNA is TGTGCCAGCAGCTTGCACAACCTCGTCGAGCAGTTCTTC.

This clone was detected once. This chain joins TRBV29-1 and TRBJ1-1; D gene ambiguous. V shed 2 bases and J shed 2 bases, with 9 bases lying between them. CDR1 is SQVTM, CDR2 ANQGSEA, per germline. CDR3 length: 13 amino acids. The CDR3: CSVEQDLNTEAFF. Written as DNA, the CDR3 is TGCAGCGTTGAACAGGACTTAAACACTGAAGCTTTCTTT.

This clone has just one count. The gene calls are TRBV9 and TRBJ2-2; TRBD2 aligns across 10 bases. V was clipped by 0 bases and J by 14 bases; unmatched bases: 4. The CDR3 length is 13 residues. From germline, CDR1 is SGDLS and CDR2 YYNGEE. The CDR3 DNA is TGTGCCAGCAGCGTAGGGGAGCGGGGGGGTCTGTTTTTT. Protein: CASSVGERGGLFF. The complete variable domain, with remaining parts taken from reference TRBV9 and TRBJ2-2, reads DSGVTQTPKHLITATGQRVTLRCSPRSGDLSVYWYQQSLDQGLQFLIQYYNGEERAKGNILERFSAQQFPDLHSELNLSSLELGDSALYFCASSVGERGGLFFGEGSRLTVL.

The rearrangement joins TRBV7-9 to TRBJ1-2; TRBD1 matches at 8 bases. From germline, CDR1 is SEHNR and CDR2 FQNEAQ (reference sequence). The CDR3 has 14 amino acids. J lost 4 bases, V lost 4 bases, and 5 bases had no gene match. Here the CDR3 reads CASSSSGTGYGYTF. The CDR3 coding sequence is TGTGCCAGCAGCTCGTCCGGGACAGGCTATGGCTACACCTTC.

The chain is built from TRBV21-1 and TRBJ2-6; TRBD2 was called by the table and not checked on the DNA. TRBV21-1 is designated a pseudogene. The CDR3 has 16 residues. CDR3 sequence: CASNHSGENGANVLTF. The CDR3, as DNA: TGTGCCAGCAATCACTCGGGGGAAAATGGGGCCAACGTCCTGACTTTC.

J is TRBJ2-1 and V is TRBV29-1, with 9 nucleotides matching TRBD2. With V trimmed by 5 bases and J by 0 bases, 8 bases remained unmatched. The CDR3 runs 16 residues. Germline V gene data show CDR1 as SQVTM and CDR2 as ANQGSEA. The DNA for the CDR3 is TGCAGCGTTCTAGGACTAGCGATCAGCTCCTACAATGAGCAGTTCTTC. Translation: CSVLGLAISSYNEQFF.